This T cell receptor (beta chain) came from a study of T cells in Graves' hyperthyroidism and ophthalmopathy. Study-wide points: Most thyroid clonotypes expanded above 0.001 were also detected in blood.

The CDR3 spans 15 residues. V gave up 1 base and J gave up 5 bases; unmatched junction bases: 7. Germline V gives CDR1 SEHNR, CDR2 FQNEAQ (reference sequence). This clonotype was seen only once. Its antigen is as yet unknown. Amplification of TCR beta CDR3 regions used RNA as the template. The HTBI primer set drove a first-round RT-PCR of the TCR CDR3. TCRdb processed the multiplex PCR reads anew with MiXCR; each CDR3 protein has one entry. Of 600,000 to 700,000 distinct CDR3 sequences in the sample, less than 45% were seen once. V is TRBV7-9 and J is TRBJ1-2, with 7 bases lining up with TRBD1. This clonotype was obtained from an adult man with Graves' disease, either hyperthyroidism or ophthalmopathy (not recorded which). Sample: peripheral blood or thyroid tissue (not recorded which). The CDR3 nucleotides are TGTGCCAGCAGCTTAGGTAGGGACAGCCGTTATGGCTACACCTTC. Protein: CASSLGRDSRYGYTF.